Below, 27 T cell receptor beta chains from the same sample are listed, as sequenced in a study of cytomegalovirus exposure and HLA in healthy donors. The PCR contained 60 Vbeta and 13 Jbeta primers. Assay: immunoSEQ multiplex PCR; the TCRdb copy retains only in-frame clones and omits some. The sample data list about 210,000 clones. Sequencing was performed on PBMCs. The receptors come from a woman in her twenties or thirties in good health and CMV-seropositive.

J is TRBJ1-3 and V is TRBV6-5; D uncertain. Germline V CDR1 and CDR2: MNHEY, SVGAGI. This CDR3 comprises 14 residues. The germline V and J ends were trimmed by 6 bases and 4 bases, with 13 bases remaining between them. The CDR3 spells CASSPTGYGNTIYF. CDR3 in DNA: TGTGCCAGCAGCCCCACGGGATACGGAAACACCATATATTTT.

The rearrangement joins TRBV6-6 to TRBJ2-5, with TRBD1 as a possible D gene (6 bases). The J call may be incorrect, as the DNA end agrees better with TRBJ2-7. The CDR3 has 13 residues. Germline V CDR1 and CDR2: MNHNY, SVGAGI (reference sequence). In DNA form, the CDR3 reads TGTGCCAGCAGTTTACAGGGATCCTACGAGCAGTACTTC. Translation: CASSLQGSYEQYF.

This chain connects TRBV5-6 to TRBJ2-6; 7 bases are shared with TRBD1. Germline assignment: CDR1 SGHDT and CDR2 YYEEEE. CDR3 length equals 16 residues. V gave up 1 base and J gave up 2 bases; unmatched junction bases: 3. The CDR3 is CASSLPDRAGANVLTF. The CDR3 nucleotides are TGTGCCAGCAGCTTGCCTGACAGGGCTGGGGCCAACGTCCTGACTTTC.

The V gene is TRBV19, the J gene TRBJ2-3, with a weak D call TRBD1 (5 bases). There are 13 residues in the CDR3. Trimming left V 9 bases short and J 3 bases short, with 13 bases between. The germline CDR1 and CDR2 sequences are LNHDA and SQIVND (reference sequence). CDR3 DNA sequence: TGTGCCAGACAACGGGCAGGGACAGATACGCAGTATTTT. Its translation: CARQRAGTDTQYF.

The chain has TRBV4-1 and TRBJ2-5; 8 bases fit TRBD2. Per germline, CDR1 MGHRA and CDR2 YSYEKL. The V segment lost 5 bases and the J segment 4 bases; nucleotides outside the gene matches: 15. This CDR3 contains 17 residues. The CDR3 region is CASSLRAPAGALETQYF. The CDR3 DNA follows: TGCGCCAGCAGCTTGAGAGCGCCAGCGGGAGCGCTAGAGACCCAGTACTTC.

The rearrangement links TRBV2 to TRBJ1-1; TRBD1 matches 10 bases. This CDR3 has 14 residues. The V gene's germline CDR1 is SNHLY and CDR2 FYNNEI. J was trimmed by 1 base and V by 6 bases; bases with no gene match: 2. This CDR3 reads CASRGQGWNTEAFF. Here the CDR3 DNA reads TGTGCCAGCAGGGGACAGGGGTGGAACACTGAAGCTTTCTTT.

J is TRBJ1-1 and V is TRBV10-3, with TRBD1 as a possible D gene (6 bases). The CDR3 is 13 residues long. V was shortened by 5 bases and J by 1 base, with 8 bases between the two germline ends. CDR1 ENHRY and CDR2 SYGVKD come from the germline V gene. CDR3 protein: CAISSGENTEAFF. The CDR3 region has the DNA TGTGCCATCAGTTCAGGGGAGAACACTGAAGCTTTCTTT.

The chain uses TRBV20-1 and TRBJ1-1; D not certain. The CDR3 spans 11 residues. Trimming shortened V by 3 bases and J by 5 bases, and 7 bases separated the two germline ends. CDR1 DFQATT and CDR2 SNEGSKA come from the germline V gene (reference sequence). Here the CDR3 reads CSARWRTEAFF. The CDR3 DNA is TGCAGTGCTAGGTGGCGGACTGAAGCTTTCTTT.

The V call is TRBV7-2, the J call TRBJ2-2; 10 positions agree with TRBD1. This CDR3 spans 16 amino acids. Germline loops: CDR1 SGHTA, CDR2 FQGNSA. Trimming cost V 1 base and J 4 bases; bases outside gene matches: 3. This CDR3 is CASSLGQGALTGELFF. The CDR3 DNA is TGTGCCAGCAGCTTAGGACAGGGGGCCCTCACCGGGGAGCTGTTTTTT.

The chain employs TRBV7-9 and TRBJ2-3, with D maybe TRBD1 (5 bases). Germline V CDR1 and CDR2: SEHNR, FQNEAQ (reference sequence). The CDR3 contains 12 residues. Trimming left V 5 bases short and J 5 bases short, with 8 bases between. CDR3 amino acids: CASSATEDTQYF. The CDR3 DNA is TGTGCCAGCAGCGCGACAGAAGATACGCAGTATTTT.

The V and J genes are TRBV7-6 and TRBJ1-1; perhaps TRBD1 as D (5 bases). The CDR3 length is 14 residues. V lost 0 bases and J lost 4, with 9 bases in between. Germline V gene lookup returns CDR1 SGHVS and CDR2 FNYEAQ. CDR3 in amino acids: CASSLAGGGTEAFF. In nucleotides, the CDR3 is TGTGCCAGCAGCTTAGCGGGGGGTGGCACTGAAGCTTTCTTT.

The chain joins TRBV29-1 to TRBJ2-3; maybe TRBD1 (5 bases). Per the germline V gene, CDR1 is SQVTM and CDR2 is ANQGSEA. The CDR3 spans 11 residues. Trimming pared 7 bases from V and 4 bases from J, leaving 9 bases between. The CDR3 DNA follows: TGCAGCGCACGCAGGGCAGATACGCAGTATTTT. This sequence encodes CSARRADTQYF.

V is TRBV15 and J is TRBJ2-3, with 9 bases identical to TRBD2. This CDR3 region has 15 residues. V shed 3 bases and J 6 bases; nucleotides not matched to a gene: 7. CDR1 is LNHNV and CDR2 is YYDKDF in the germline V gene (reference sequence). The CDR3 protein is CATSSYSGGTDTQYF. The CDR3 DNA reads as TGTGCCACCAGCAGTTATAGCGGGGGTACGGATACGCAGTATTTT.

The genes are TRBV6-5 and TRBJ2-3; 9 nucleotides line up with TRBD2. This CDR3 spans 14 amino acids. V lost 6 bases, J lost 2 bases, and 3 bases stayed unmatched. Germline V gene lookup returns CDR1 MNHEY and CDR2 SVGAGI. CDR3 sequence: CASRRGLATDTQYF. In DNA form, the CDR3 reads TGTGCCAGCAGGAGGGGACTAGCCACAGATACGCAGTATTTT.

The rearrangement joins TRBV27 to TRBJ2-2; 10 bases are shared with TRBD2. V trimming: 1 base; J trimming: 4 bases; junction bases outside the gene matches: 9. CDR1 is MNHEY and CDR2 is SMNVEV in the germline V gene (reference sequence). The length of the CDR3 is 18 residues. CDR3: CASSLFGLAGVGTGELFF. The CDR3 DNA is TGTGCCAGCAGTTTATTTGGGCTAGCGGGGGTTGGCACCGGGGAGCTGTTTTTT.

This chain links TRBV5-1 with TRBJ2-1; 9 bases agree with TRBD2. The V gene end was trimmed by 5 bases and the J gene end by 4 bases; junction bases not matched to a gene: 10. The CDR3 sequence is 16 residues long. Germline V gene data show CDR1 as SGHRS and CDR2 as YFSETQ. The CDR3 here is CASRSAGGTAYNEQFF. The CDR3 DNA sequence: TGCGCCAGCAGGTCGGCGGGAGGGACGGCATACAATGAGCAGTTCTTC.

The chain is built from TRBV12-2 and TRBJ2-5; the D call of TRBD1 is as the table states it, not checked on the DNA. TRBV12-2 is a known pseudogene. The CDR3 sequence is 17 residues long. The DNA of the CDR3 is TGTGCAAGTCGCTTAGCGACTTGGATAGAAGGGGTAGAGACCCAGTACTTC. Protein sequence: CASRLATWIEGVETQYF.

The CDR3 coding sequence is TGTGCCAGCAGCTTGAGTCCTACCATCACCTACAATGAGCAGTTCTTC. The encoded protein is CASSLSPTITYNEQFF. The chain recombines TRBV5-6 with TRBJ2-1; D is unclear. Germline-derived CDR1 and CDR2 are SGHDT and YYEEEE. Trimming cost V 1 base and J 2 bases, with 13 bases left between them. The CDR3 totals 16 residues.

The gene calls are TRBV11-3 and TRBJ1-4; 7 bases are shared with TRBD1. The germline V gene has CDR1 SGHNT and CDR2 YENEEA. Trimming took 6 bases from V and 7 from J; bases not matched to a gene: 8. The CDR3 runs 14 residues. The CDR3 sequence: CASRSGTELEKLFF. The CDR3 bases are TGTGCCAGCAGATCCGGGACAGAGCTTGAAAAACTGTTTTTT.

The chain is built from TRBV5-1 and TRBJ1-1, with D tentatively TRBD1 (6 bases). Germline-derived CDR1 and CDR2 are SGHRS and YFSETQ. Trimming shortened V by 4 bases and J by 4 bases, and 14 bases separated the two germline ends. The CDR3 length is 14 residues. CDR3 sequence: CASSPERGTTEAFF. For the CDR3, the DNA is TGCGCCAGCAGCCCCGAGAGGGGGACCACTGAAGCTTTCTTT.

The rearrangement links TRBV10-3 to TRBJ2-5; TRBD2 matches 8 bases. Germline CDR1 and CDR2: ENHRY and SYGVKD. This CDR3 comprises 16 residues. V was clipped by 3 bases and J by 5 bases; unmatched bases: 11. This CDR3 is CAISDFPGGQGETQYF. The CDR3, as DNA: TGTGCCATCAGTGACTTCCCGGGAGGGCAAGGGGAGACCCAGTACTTC.

This chain connects TRBV27 to TRBJ1-4; D is unresolved. The V and J ends lost 3 bases and 8 bases respectively, with 7 bases between them. The CDR3 runs to 12 residues. CDR1 is MNHEY, CDR2 SMNVEV, per germline (reference sequence). CDR3 in DNA: TGTGCCAGCAGTTTTGCCGGGGAAAAACTGTTTTTT. This gives the protein CASSFAGEKLFF.

The chain's CDR3 is CASSYSRQITEAFF. DNA for the CDR3: TGTGCCAGCAGTTACTCCCGACAGATCACTGAAGCTTTCTTT. The rearrangement uses TRBV6-5 and TRBJ1-1, with D perhaps matching TRBD1 (5 bases). V shed 0 bases and J shed 4 bases, with 9 bases lying between them. This CDR3 is built from 14 residues. Per germline, CDR1 MNHEY and CDR2 SVGAGI.

The V and J genes are TRBV6-6 and TRBJ1-3; D is uncertain. The CDR3 spans 14 residues. The germline CDR1 and CDR2 sequences are MNHNY and SVGAGI (reference sequence). Trimming shortened V by 5 bases and J by 0 bases, and 8 bases separated the two germline ends. CDR3 coding DNA: TGTGCCAGCAGTGTCGGGTCCTCTGGAAACACCATATATTTT. Its translation is CASSVGSSGNTIYF.

The chain joins TRBV7-9 to TRBJ1-2; D unresolved. Trimming cost V 5 bases and J 7 bases, with 14 bases left between them. This CDR3 has 13 amino acids. Germline CDR1 is SEHNR and CDR2 is FQNEAQ (reference sequence). The CDR3, as DNA: TGTGCCAGCAGCCTGGAGCAAAATACTGGCTACACCTTC. Its protein product is CASSLEQNTGYTF.

This chain joins TRBV9 and TRBJ1-3, with unresolved D. Germline assignment: CDR1 SGDLS and CDR2 YYNGEE. The ends were cut back, 0 bases at V and 5 bases at J, with 9 bases in the middle. This CDR3 region has 14 residues. In DNA form, the CDR3 reads TGTGCCAGCAGCGTAGAAGTGGGCCGAAACACCATATATTTT. It encodes CASSVEVGRNTIYF. The full variable domain, completed using reference TRBV9 and TRBJ1-3, is DSGVTQTPKHLITATGQRVTLRCSPRSGDLSVYWYQQSLDQGLQFLIQYYNGEERAKGNILERFSAQQFPDLHSELNLSSLELGDSALYFCASSVEVGRNTIYFGEGSWLTVV.

This rearrangement joins TRBV2 to TRBJ2-3; no clear D. In germline, CDR1 is SNHLY, CDR2 FYNNEI. Trimming cost V 3 bases and J 12 bases, with 19 bases left between them. This CDR3 is built from 14 residues. The DNA for the CDR3 is TGTGCCAGCAGTGATAACCCCAGCAAAAAGCGTCAGTATTTT. Its protein is CASSDNPSKKRQYF.